A single sample gave rise to the 6 T cell receptor beta chains below, sequenced in a study of T-cell memory formation after mild COVID-19. One entry per CDR3 protein results from TCRdb running MiXCR on the 5' RACE reads. The data contain about 170,000 distinct CDR3 sequences, 13% of them singletons. Sequenced: PBMCs or a T cell subset sorted from them (not recorded which). These TCRs come from a man in his late teens or twenties who had mild COVID-19 (a few samples of this study predate the infection). Cell type and time point are not known.

This clonotype showed up many times. The V gene is TRBV7-6, the J gene TRBJ2-7, with D perhaps being TRBD1 or TRBD2 (5 bases each). Trimming removed 2 bases from V and 1 base from J, with 12 bases in between. The CDR3 totals 15 residues. The germline gives CDR1 SGHVS, CDR2 FNYEAQ. CDR3 loop: CASSLSGTASYEQYF. The CDR3 DNA sequence: TGTGCCAGCAGCTTATCCGGGACGGCGTCCTACGAGCAGTACTTC. Looking up the rest from reference TRBV7-6 and TRBJ2-7 gives the full variable domain: GAGVSQSPRYKVTKRGQDVALRCDPISGHVSLYWYRQALGQGPEFLTYFNYEAQQDKSGLPNDRFSAERPEGSISTLTIQRTEQRDSAMYRCASSLSGTASYEQYFGPGTRLTVT.

The genes are TRBV6-5 and TRBJ2-7; 9 bases line up with TRBD1. Germline CDR1 reads MNHEY; CDR2 reads SVGAGI. The CDR3 contains 14 residues. V was pared by 0 bases and J by 4 bases, with 1 base of the junction left unmatched. Here the CDR3 DNA reads TGTGCCAGCAGTTACTCGACAGGGGGTTACGAGCAGTACTTC. It is translated as CASSYSTGGYEQYF.

Only a few counts were recorded for this clonotype. The V gene is TRBV5-6, the J gene TRBJ1-6; 9 bases fit TRBD1. V shed 5 bases, J shed 10 bases, and the junction held 7 bases outside the gene matches. The CDR3 length is 14 residues. Germline loops: CDR1 SGHDT, CDR2 YYEEEE. CDR3 loop: CASSSGQGLSPLHF. In DNA, the CDR3 is TGTGCCAGCAGTTCGGGACAGGGACTGTCACCCCTCCACTTT.

This clonotype appeared a few times. The chain is built from TRBV5-1 and TRBJ1-1; 11 bases match TRBD1. The germline gives CDR1 SGHRS, CDR2 YFSETQ. The J segment lost 5 bases and the V segment lost 1 base, leaving 4 bases of the junction unmatched. CDR3 length: 15 residues. The CDR3: CASSLRDRGRTEAFF. CDR3 nucleotide sequence: TGCGCCAGCAGCTTGCGGGACAGGGGGAGAACTGAAGCTTTCTTT.

This clonotype was seen only a few times. This sequence joins TRBV29-1 and TRBJ1-1, with D hard to call. The germline gives CDR1 SQVTM, CDR2 ANQGSEA. The CDR3 contains 15 residues. Between the trimmed V and J ends, which lost 5 bases and 1 base, there was a span of 17 bases. The CDR3 sequence is CSVRDNVVGNTEAFF. Written as DNA, the CDR3 is TGCAGCGTTCGGGATAACGTGGTTGGGAACACTGAAGCTTTCTTT.

This clonotype occurred a few times. The J gene is TRBJ2-4, the V gene TRBV7-2, with TRBD2 matching over 8 bases. Looked up from germline, CDR1 is SGHTA and CDR2 is FQGNSA. The J segment lost 8 bases and the V segment lost 4 bases, leaving 7 bases of the junction unmatched. CDR3 length: 14 residues. The CDR3 nucleotides are TGTGCCAGCAGCTCGGGGGGGCTGGTTGACATTCAGTACTTC. Translation: CASSSGGLVDIQYF.